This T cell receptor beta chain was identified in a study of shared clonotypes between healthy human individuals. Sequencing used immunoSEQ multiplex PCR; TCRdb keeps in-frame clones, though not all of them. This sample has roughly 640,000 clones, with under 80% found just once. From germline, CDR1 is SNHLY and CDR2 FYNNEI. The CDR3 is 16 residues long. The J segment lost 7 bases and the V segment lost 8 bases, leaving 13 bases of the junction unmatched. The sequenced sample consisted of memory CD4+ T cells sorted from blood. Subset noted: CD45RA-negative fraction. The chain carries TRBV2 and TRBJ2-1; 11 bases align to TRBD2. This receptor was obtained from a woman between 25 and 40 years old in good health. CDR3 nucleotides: TGTGCCAGCCTCGGAAGACTAGCGGGGTTGGGGAATGAGCAGTTCTTC. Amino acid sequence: CASLGRLAGLGNEQFF.